This T cell receptor beta chain was captured by sequencing in a study of long-term antiretroviral therapy in people with HIV. Overall study findings and caveats: Clones that had undergone expansion before ART dominated the repertoire at all time points. Possibly under older ART regimens, blood was drawn between about 2003 and 2018.

Post-ART PBMC samples numbered at least two per donor, and pre-ART ones at least one. To note about this clone: Its matching antigen is unknown.

Researchers report immunoSEQ v3.0 was run at survey level. Researchers set sequencing to target 40,000-50,000 T-cell genomes per sample. Libraries were prepared by immunoSEQ multiplex PCR; TCRdb keeps only in-frame clonotypes and omits some of them. Altogether 30,000 to 35,000 clones are present, about four fifths being singletons, with the ten largest covering under 4%. The CDR3 totals 13 residues. Germline lookup yields CDR1 SGHRS and CDR2 YFSETQ. The V and J ends lost 2 bases and 0 bases respectively, with 5 bases between them. The origin of this receptor is a man aged 50 to 59 with HIV. The sample was unsorted PBMCs, taken 3 years after starting antiretroviral therapy. The V gene is TRBV5-1, the J gene TRBJ1-1; D is ambiguous. CDR3 bases: TGCGCCAGCAGCTTAAACGTGAACACTGAAGCTTTCTTT. Translation: CASSLNVNTEAFF.